The clone carrying this T cell receptor beta chain occurred a few times. The record originates from a study of T cell repertoires in ileal Crohn's disease. Whole-study context: Patients had a median approximately 8-year disease duration, and over 30% were active smokers. Biopsies of inflamed ileum from the surgical specimen form M0 samples.

Repertoires were generated with immunoSEQ multiplex PCR, while TCRdb's copy carries only in-frame clones and drops some. The repertoire consists of about 15,000 clones, with roughly 76% occurring once and the leading ten covering around 4%. As to time point: inflamed ileum from the surgical specimen. Patients were adults with ileal or ileocolonic Crohn's disease needing resection. The V gene's germline CDR1 is SNHLY and CDR2 FYNNEI. This CDR3 is 12 amino acids long. V dropped 8 bases and J dropped 5 bases, with 9 bases sitting between them. This clonotype was obtained from an adult with Crohn's disease. Sample: ileal tissue. V and J are TRBV2 and TRBJ2-2; the D call may be TRBD1 or TRBD2 (5 bases each). The CDR3 nucleotides read TGTGCCAGCTGCAGGGAGACCGGGGAGCTGTTTTTT. Translation gives CASCRETGELFF.